This TCR beta chain comes out of a study of beta chain features in type 1 diabetes. Study-wide results and caveats: All four CD4+ subsets from Type 1 diabetes patients carried moderately but significantly shorter TCRB CDR3s.

For this clone: Its antigen is undetermined.

Germline assignment: CDR1 MNHEY and CDR2 SMNVEV (reference sequence). The CDR3 spans 13 residues. Deletions cut 8 bases from V and 12 bases from J, with 17 bases between. As every portion of the isolated RNA was reverse transcribed, the sequencing read expressed TCRB transcripts. Here immunoSEQ multiplex PCR was the method, and the copy in TCRdb shows in-frame clones only, minus some. The table shows hundreds of thousands of clones, with over 13% occurring only once. The sequenced sample was naive CD4+ T cells from blood. This rearrangement joins TRBV27 to TRBJ1-6, with D possibly TRBD1 on 6 matching bases. This TCR derives from a man in his late teens or twenties with type 1 diabetes. DNA of the CDR3: TGTGCCAGCGCCCCTGGAGGGACAAGACCCCTCCACTTT. Translating it yields CASAPGGTRPLHF.